These T cell receptor beta chains were read from a single sample in a study of OX40 agonist ivuxolimab in advanced cancers. The table came from immunoSEQ multiplex PCR; TCRdb's copy has only in-frame clones and leaves some out. In the table there are over 95,000 clones, approximately 95% of which are singletons. The source material was CD4+ or CD8+ T cells sorted from blood, sampled in a trial of the OX40 agonist ivuxolimab. These receptors all stem from an adult with an advanced solid tumor such as melanoma, head and neck, liver or kidney cancer. Both conserved end residues are part of each CDR3. A D gene is named only where the DNA matches it firmly. Expanded clones get a size class; other rows say once, few or many, or leave the size out.

V,size,D,J,CDR3,DNA
TRBV7-9,-,-,TRBJ1-2,CASSLLGPLEGYTF,TGTGCCAGCAGCTTATTGGGACCCCTGGAGGGCTACACCTTC
TRBV7-6,-,TRBD1,TRBJ2-5,CASSFGTAVQETQYF,TGTGCCAGCAGCTTTGGGACAGCGGTCCAAGAGACCCAGTACTTC
TRBV11-3,-,-,TRBJ2-1,CASSLNAGGYNEQFF,TGTGCCAGCAGCTTAAATGCCGGGGGCTACAATGAGCAGTTCTTC
TRBV29-1,-,-,TRBJ2-5,CSVEPGVGGIGETQYF,TGCAGCGTTGAACCAGGGGTAGGGGGGATCGGGGAGACCCAGTACTTC
TRBV7-3,-,-,TRBJ2-3,CASSSLKTADTQYF,TGTGCCAGCAGCTCCCTCAAGACGGCGGATACGCAGTATTTT
TRBV2,once,-,TRBJ1-1,CASSEPGEGTEAFF,TGTGCCAGCAGTGAGCCCGGGGAGGGAACTGAAGCTTTCTTT
TRBV2,-,TRBD2,TRBJ2-5,CASSEELAGGRLFEETQYF,TGTGCCAGCAGTGAAGAGTTAGCGGGGGGGCGATTGTTCGAAGAGACCCAGTACTTC
TRBV7-9,-,-,TRBJ1-1,CASSFLVGRDTEAFF,TGTGCCAGCAGCTTCCTCGTGGGCAGGGACACTGAAGCTTTCTTT
TRBV5-1,-,-,TRBJ1-1,CASSSSQTLGISGTQNTEAFF,TGCGCCAGCAGCTCGTCTCAGACCTTGGGGATTTCCGGGACACAGAACACTGAAGCTTTCTTT
TRBV7-2,-,TRBD2,TRBJ2-7,CASSLAEGGPYEQYF,TGTGCCAGCAGCTTAGCTGAGGGAGGGCCATACGAGCAGTACTTC
TRBV7-9,-,-,TRBJ1-3,CASSLPTVPGTSGNTIYF,TGTGCCAGCAGCCTACCGACAGTCCCCGGGACCTCTGGAAACACCATATATTTT
TRBV4-1,-,-,TRBJ2-7,CASSQEFRTTYEQYF,TGCGCCAGCAGCCAAGAGTTTCGGACTACCTACGAGCAGTACTTC
TRBV7-9,-,-,TRBJ1-1,CASSLALEGTEAFF,TGTGCCAGCAGCTTAGCCTTAGAGGGGACTGAAGCTTTCTTT
TRBV7-9,once,-,TRBJ2-1,CASSLASELYNEQFF,TGTGCCAGCAGCTTAGCTAGCGAACTCTACAATGAGCAGTTCTTC
TRBV5-4,-,-,TRBJ2-2,CASSSTSSVNTGELFF,TGTGCCAGCAGTTCAACCTCTTCGGTGAACACCGGGGAGCTGTTTTTT
TRBV5-6,-,-,TRBJ1-1,CASSPSENTEAFF,TGTGCCAGCAGCCCGTCGGAGAACACTGAAGCTTTCTTT
TRBV27,-,-,TRBJ2-3,CASSSFPGDTQYF,TGTGCCAGCAGTTCGTTTCCTGGTGATACGCAGTATTTT